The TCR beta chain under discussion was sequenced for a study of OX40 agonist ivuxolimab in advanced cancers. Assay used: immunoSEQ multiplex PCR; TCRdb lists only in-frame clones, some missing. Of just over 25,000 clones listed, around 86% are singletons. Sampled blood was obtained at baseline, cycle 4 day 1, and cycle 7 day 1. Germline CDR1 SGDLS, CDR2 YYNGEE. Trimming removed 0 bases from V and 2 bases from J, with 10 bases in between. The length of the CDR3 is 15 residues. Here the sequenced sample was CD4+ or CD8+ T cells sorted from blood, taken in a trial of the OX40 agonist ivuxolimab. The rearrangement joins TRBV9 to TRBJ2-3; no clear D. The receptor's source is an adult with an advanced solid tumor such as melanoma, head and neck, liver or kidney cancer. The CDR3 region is CASSVGFEDTDTQYF. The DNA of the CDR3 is TGTGCCAGCAGCGTAGGCTTTGAGGACACAGATACGCAGTATTTT.